A selection of T cell receptor beta chains follows, all from one sample in a study of T-cell reconstitution after alpha-beta-depleted transplantation in children. TCRdb re-analysed the PCR reads in MiXCR, keeping a single row per CDR3 protein. The sample comprises about 980,000 distinct CDR3 sequences, about 29% of which are singletons, and approximately 30% rests with the top ten. Sample: PBMCs, mostly from graft donor cells, taken 360 days after TCRalphabeta/CD19-depleted stem cell transplant. These TCRs come from a boy under two years old who had a stem cell transplant for SCID, so the T cells may come from the graft donor. CDR3s include the opening cysteine and the closing phenylalanine or tryptophan. A D gene is named only where the DNA matches it firmly. Part of the rows lack a size; the others show once, few, many or a class for expanded clones.

V	size	J	D	DNA	CDR3
TRBV4-2	NA	TRBJ2-4	TRBD1	TGTGCCAGCAGCCAATACAGGGGGCTGGGAAACATTCAGTACTTC	CASSQYRGLGNIQYF
TRBV19	few	TRBJ2-1	NA	TGTGCCAGTAGTAATGGCCAGGGGTTCTACAATGAGCAGTTCTTC	CASSNGQGFYNEQFF
TRBV20-1	NA	TRBJ1-1	TRBD1	TGCAGTGCTAGAGATCGTCGACAGGGTAACACTGAAGCTTTCTTT	CSARDRRQGNTEAFF
TRBV11-1	NA	TRBJ2-3	NA	TGTGCCAGCAGCTTAGAATACGACCAAAGGGCGTCCACAGATACGCAGTATTTT	CASSLEYDQRASTDTQYF
TRBV10-3	NA	TRBJ2-4	NA	TGTGCCATCAGCGAGAGGGGGAACATTCAGTACTTC	CAISERGNIQYF
TRBV6-6	NA	TRBJ1-2	NA	TGTGCCAGCACCCTCCTAAACTATGGCTACACCTTC	CASTLLNYGYTF
TRBV20-1	few	TRBJ2-5	NA	TGCAGTGCTAGCGGAGCCCGGGCCCAGATTCAAGAGACCCAGTACTTC	CSASGARAQIQETQYF
TRBV30	NA	TRBJ2-1	NA	TGTGCCTGGAGTAAGAGGGGGGGCGTGGGGTTCTTC	CAWSKRGGVGFF
TRBV9	NA	TRBJ2-7	TRBD1	TGTGCCAGCAGCGTAGCCCAGGGGGCCTACGAGCAGTACTTC	CASSVAQGAYEQYF
TRBV6-2/TRBV6-3	NA	TRBJ2-1	TRBD2	TGTGCCAGCACCGATAACGCGGGGGGGGCCGGCAACTCCTACAATGAGCAGTTCTTC	CASTDNAGGAGNSYNEQFF
TRBV20-1	NA	TRBJ2-7	NA	TGCAGTGCTAGAGGGAACGGCCTTTACGAGCAGTACTTC	CSARGNGLYEQYF
TRBV10-3	few	TRBJ2-7	NA	TGTGCCATCAGCGATGCCGGGACACCCTCCTACGAGCAGTACTTC	CAISDAGTPSYEQYF
TRBV12-3/TRBV12-4	few	TRBJ2-2	TRBD2	TGTGCCAGCAGTCTCCCCCGACTAGCGGGAAACACCGGGGAGCTGTTTTTT	CASSLPRLAGNTGELFF
TRBV9	NA	TRBJ2-7	TRBD1	TGTGCCAGCAGCGTCCGGCCAGGGGGCTCGGGCGAGCAGTACTTC	CASSVRPGGSGEQYF
TRBV3-1	NA	TRBJ2-6	NA	TGTGCCAGCAGCCAAGGGAAAACAGGGTCGGGGGCCAACGTCCTGACTTTC	CASSQGKTGSGANVLTF
TRBV6-2/TRBV6-3	few	TRBJ1-1	NA	TGTGCCAGCAGTCGCCGTCTTAAGAACACTGAAGCTTCCTTT	CASSRRLKNTEASF
TRBV10-2	many	TRBJ1-1	TRBD1	TGCGCCAGCATGAGGGACAGGGTGGGAACTGAAGCTTTCTTT	CASMRDRVGTEAFF
TRBV28	NA	TRBJ2-7	NA	TGTGCCAGCAGCGGACTGCCGAGCTCCTACGAGCAGTACTTC	CASSGLPSSYEQYF
TRBV4-1	few	TRBJ2-5	NA	TGCGCCAGCAGCCAAGATCCGGGTCGTGGTACCCAGTACTTC	CASSQDPGRGTQYF
TRBV7-8	NA	TRBJ1-4	NA	TGTGCCAGCAGCTCTCCTAAGGCGGGGCTTGTAGAAAAACTGTTTTTT	CASSSPKAGLVEKLFF
TRBV4-2	few	TRBJ1-1	TRBD1	TGTGCCAGCAGAGACCTGACAGGGGGGGTTAATCGGGACACTGAAGCTTTCTTT	CASRDLTGGVNRDTEAFF
TRBV5-1	few	TRBJ2-7	NA	TGCGCCAGCAGCTTTACAGCAACCTACGAGCAGTACTTC	CASSFTATYEQYF
TRBV5-1	NA	TRBJ2-3	NA	TGCGCCAGCAGCTCGGAGTTTCCAGGGATCGGTACGCAGTATTTT	CASSSEFPGIGTQYF
TRBV28	NA	TRBJ2-7	NA	TGTGCCAGCAGTGGGGGCGGGCAGGGAGGCGACGAGCAGTACTTC	CASSGGGQGGDEQYF
TRBV12-5	few	TRBJ2-5	TRBD1	TGTGCTAGTGGTTTGGCGACGACAGGGGGAGAGACCCAGTACTTC	CASGLATTGGETQYF
TRBV6-5	NA	TRBJ2-5	TRBD2	TGTGCCAGCAGTTACCCGACTAGCGGGGCCGGGGAGACCCAGTACTTC	CASSYPTSGAGETQYF